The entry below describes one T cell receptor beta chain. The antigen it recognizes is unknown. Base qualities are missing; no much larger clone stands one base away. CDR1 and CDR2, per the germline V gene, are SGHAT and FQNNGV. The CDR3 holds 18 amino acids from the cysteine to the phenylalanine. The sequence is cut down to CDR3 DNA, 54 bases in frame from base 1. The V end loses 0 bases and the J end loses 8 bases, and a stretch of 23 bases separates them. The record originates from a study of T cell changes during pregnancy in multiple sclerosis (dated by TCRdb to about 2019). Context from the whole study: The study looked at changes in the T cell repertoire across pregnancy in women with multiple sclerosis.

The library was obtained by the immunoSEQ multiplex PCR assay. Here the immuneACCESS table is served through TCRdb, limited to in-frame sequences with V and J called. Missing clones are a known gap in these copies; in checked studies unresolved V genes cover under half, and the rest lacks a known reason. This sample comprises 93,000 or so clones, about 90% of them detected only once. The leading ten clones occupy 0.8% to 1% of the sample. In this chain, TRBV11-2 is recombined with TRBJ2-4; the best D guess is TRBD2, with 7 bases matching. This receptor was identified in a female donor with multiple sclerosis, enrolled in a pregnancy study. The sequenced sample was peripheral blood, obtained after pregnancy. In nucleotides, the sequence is TGTGCCAGCAGCTTAGATCCGCGGCGAACAGGGAGGGGTGACATTCAGTACTTC. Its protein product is CASSLDPRRTGRGDIQYF.